Included here is one T cell receptor (beta chain) sequence, with context. Antigen unknown. Per germline, CDR1 DFQATT and CDR2 SNEGSKA (reference sequence). The CDR3 extends over 13 amino acids. Trimming removed 7 bases at V and 1 base at J, with 11 bases between. Unique molecular identifiers were incorporated when the TCRbeta library was constructed. In TCRdb, the PCR reads were re-called with MiXCR into one record per CDR3 protein. The sample has around 500,000 distinct CDR3 sequences; about 23% are singletons. This record comes from a study of T-cell reconstitution after alpha-beta-depleted transplantation in children. Study outcomes and limitations: T-cell counts and diversity at one year post-transplant came mainly from newly produced T cells. TCRbeta diversity was high at day 60 in some patients (a result of surviving recipient T cells and thymic progenitors). Expanded graft clones numbering several hundred reportedly gave rise to alpha-beta T cells about two months after transplant.

The chain has TRBV20-1 and TRBJ2-4; D gene uncertain. The TCR was taken from a boy younger than two who had a stem cell transplant for acute myeloid leukemia, so the T cells may come from the graft donor. Sample: PBMCs, mostly from graft donor cells, taken 360 days after TCRalphabeta/CD19-depleted stem cell transplant. CDR3 nucleotides: TGCAGTGTTCAACAGAAGGCCAAAAACATTCAGTACTTC. Its translation: CSVQQKAKNIQYF.